Below are 25 T cell receptor beta chains sequenced from a single sample in a study of T cells in Graves' hyperthyroidism and ophthalmopathy. From RNA transcripts, TCR beta CDR3 regions were amplified. RT-PCR in the first round (using the HTBI primer set) targeted the TCR CDR3. TCRdb passed the multiplex PCR reads through MiXCR, listing each CDR3 protein once. The sample holds hundreds of thousands of distinct CDR3 sequences, approximately 13% seen once. Sequenced material: blood. The source is a woman aged 25-40 years with Graves' hyperthyroidism that later progressed to Graves' ophthalmopathy.

This clonotype was detected many times. Written as DNA, the CDR3 is TGTGCCAGCAGCATAATTGGACCGATGAACACTGAAGCTTTCTTT. This gives the protein CASSIIGPMNTEAFF. The V and J genes are TRBV5-6 and TRBJ1-1; no reliable D call. Germline V gene data show CDR1 as SGHDT and CDR2 as YYEEEE. V shed 4 bases and J shed 0 bases, with 13 bases lying between them. The CDR3 runs 15 residues.

At least ten counts were recorded for this clonotype. V is TRBV18 and J is TRBJ2-1; D remains ambiguous. Trimming removed 0 bases at V and 0 bases at J, with 6 bases between. Germline lookup yields CDR1 KGHSH and CDR2 LQKENI. The CDR3 has 15 amino acids. CDR3 protein: CASSPPSLSYNEQFF. As DNA, the CDR3 is TGTGCCAGCTCACCACCTTCCCTCTCCTACAATGAGCAGTTCTTC.

This clonotype was recorded many times. The rearrangement uses TRBV20-1 and TRBJ2-7; TRBD1 matches 11 bases. This CDR3 has 14 amino acids. J lost 3 bases, V lost 6 bases, and 7 bases had no gene match. In germline, CDR1 is DFQATT, CDR2 SNEGSKA (reference sequence). CDR3 amino acids: CSAPRTGGVYEQYF. The CDR3 nucleotides read TGCAGTGCACCCCGGACAGGGGGCGTCTACGAGCAGTACTTC.

This clonotype showed up many times. J is TRBJ2-3 and V is TRBV5-1; D is ambiguous. Between the trimmed V and J ends, which lost 3 bases and 0 bases, there was a span of 5 bases. CDR1 is SGHRS, CDR2 YFSETQ, per germline. CDR3 size: 13 residues. CDR3 nucleotides: TGCGCCAGCAGCTCGATAAGCACAGATACGCAGTATTTT. Its protein is CASSSISTDTQYF.

The table lists this clonotype with many counts. Here the CDR3 DNA reads TGTGCCGTCGGCACCTACGAGCAGTACTTC. Amino acid sequence: CAVGTYEQYF. The chain uses TRBV30 and TRBJ2-7; D not certain. The germline V gene has CDR1 GTSNPN and CDR2 SVGIG (reference sequence). There are 10 residues in the CDR3. The ends were cut back, 8 bases at V and 2 bases at J, with 7 bases in the middle.

This clonotype has a count of ten or more. This chain links TRBV11-1 with TRBJ2-2, with 9 bases fitting TRBD1. Looked up from germline, CDR1 is SGHAT and CDR2 is FQDESV (reference sequence). This CDR3 comprises 15 residues. Trimming took 4 bases from V and 6 from J; bases not matched to a gene: 6. In nucleotides, the CDR3 is TGTGCCAGCAGCTCAGACAGGGGGAAAGCCGGGGAGCTGTTTTTT. It specifies CASSSDRGKAGELFF. The full variable domain, its missing parts supplied by reference TRBV11-1 and TRBJ2-2, is EAEVAQSPRYKITEKSQAVAFWCDPISGHATLYWYRQILGQGPELLVQFQDESVVDDSQLPKDRFSAERLKGVDSTLKIQPAELGDSAMYLCASSSDRGKAGELFFGEGSRLTVL.

This clonotype turned up a few times. The chain recombines TRBV29-1 with TRBJ2-3; 16 bases fit TRBD2. Germline V gene sequence: CDR1 SQVTM, CDR2 ANQGSEA. Trimming took 4 bases from V and 6 from J; bases not matched to a gene: 7. The CDR3 is made up of 16 amino acids. The CDR3 DNA reads TGCAGCGTTGCACCCGGGACTAGCGGGAGGGAGGATACGCAGTATTTT. It codes for CSVAPGTSGREDTQYF.

This clonotype was recorded at least ten times. This chain uses TRBV28 with TRBJ2-5; D is unresolved. Germline-derived CDR1 and CDR2 are MDHEN and SYDVKM. The CDR3 is 13 amino acids. V was clipped by 2 bases and J by 3 bases, with 7 bases between them. CDR3 DNA: TGTGCCAGCAGTTTACACAGCAAAGAGACCCAGTACTTC. This gives the protein CASSLHSKETQYF.

The sample holds many counts of this clonotype. The chain joins TRBV29-1 to TRBJ2-5; 8 bases align to TRBD2. Germline lookup yields CDR1 SQVTM and CDR2 ANQGSEA. V shed 3 bases, J shed 4 bases, and the junction held 7 bases outside the gene matches. This CDR3 is 14 amino acids long. Here the CDR3 DNA reads TGCAGCGTTGAGGGGAGACTAGCGAGAGAGACCCAGTACTTC. Translation: CSVEGRLARETQYF.

This clonotype was seen many times. The rearrangement uses TRBV6-2 or TRBV6-3 and TRBJ1-5, with D possibly matching TRBD1 (5 bases). Germline CDR1 and CDR2: MNHEY and SVGEGT. The CDR3 has 13 residues. Trimming removed 2 bases at V and 7 bases at J, with 9 bases between. The CDR3 reads CASSYDPGQPQHF. The CDR3 region has the DNA TGTGCCAGCAGTTACGACCCAGGGCAGCCCCAGCATTTT.

Details on this clonotype: One base away lies a much larger clone, so this may be a sequencing read error. The chain recombines TRBV28 with TRBJ2-7; D might be TRBD2 (6 bases). This CDR3 is 15 amino acids long. Per the germline V gene, CDR1 is MDHEN and CDR2 is SYDVKM. Trimming removed 7 bases at V and 6 bases at J, with 22 bases between. CDR3 sequence: CASIRPGLGYAEQYF. The CDR3, as DNA: TGTGCCAGCATTAGACCGGGACTGGGGTACGCCGAGCAGTACTTC.

This clonotype was observed a handful of times. V usage is TRBV6-2 or TRBV6-3 and J usage is TRBJ1-1; D uncertain. The germline CDR1 and CDR2 sequences are MNHEY and SVGEGT. The CDR3 covers 13 residues. V lost 8 bases and J 3 bases, leaving 13 bases between the germline ends. The CDR3 sequence: CASGYLGYTEAFF. The DNA of the CDR3 is TGTGCCAGCGGGTATCTGGGGTACACTGAAGCTTTCTTT.

This clonotype occurred many times. V and J are TRBV3-1 and TRBJ2-1, with D tentatively TRBD1 (5 bases). The germline CDR1 and CDR2 sequences are LGHDT and YNNKEL (reference sequence). Trimming removed 4 bases from V and 4 bases from J, with 14 bases in between. CDR3 length: 15 amino acids. The CDR3 coding sequence is TGTGCCAGCAGCCCCAGCAGGGTACTATACAATGAGCAGTTCTTC. This gives the protein CASSPSRVLYNEQFF.

Ten or more counts support this clonotype. V usage is TRBV6-6 and J usage is TRBJ2-1, with D possibly being TRBD2 (5 bases). Germline V gene sequence: CDR1 MNHNY, CDR2 SVGAGI (reference sequence). V shed 1 base and J shed 6 bases, with 13 bases lying between them. The CDR3 extends over 15 amino acids. CDR3 sequence: CASSYFGGRSNEQFF. The CDR3 coding sequence is TGTGCCAGCAGTTACTTCGGAGGTCGGAGCAATGAGCAGTTCTTC.

This clonotype was recorded at least ten times. The chain couples TRBV28 to TRBJ2-4; D is possibly TRBD2 (6 bases). CDR3 length: 15 amino acids. Trimming took 3 bases from V and 0 from J, leaving 9 bases between them. Per germline, CDR1 MDHEN and CDR2 SYDVKM. The CDR3 here is CASSFWRGAKNIQYF. As DNA, the CDR3 is TGTGCCAGCAGTTTCTGGAGGGGAGCCAAAAACATTCAGTACTTC. Filled out from reference TRBV28 and TRBJ2-4, the complete variable domain reads DVKVTQSSRYLVKRTGEKVFLECVQDMDHENMFWYRQDPGLGLRLIYFSYDVKMKEKGDIPEGYSVSREKKERFSLILESASTNQTSMYLCASSFWRGAKNIQYFGAGTRLSVL.

This clonotype was counted at least ten times. V usage is TRBV7-2 and J usage is TRBJ2-1; TRBD2 aligns across 8 bases. The CDR3 runs to 15 residues. V lost 5 bases to trimming and J lost 4 bases; unmatched junction nucleotides: 7. The germline CDR1 and CDR2 sequences are SGHTA and FQGNSA. CDR3 nucleotides: TGTGCCAGCAGCCCCCAGGCTAGCGGGTACAATGAGCAGTTCTTC. Its protein is CASSPQASGYNEQFF.

The V call is TRBV20-1, the J call TRBJ1-2, with D perhaps matching TRBD1 (5 bases). Looked up from germline, CDR1 is DFQATT and CDR2 is SNEGSKA (reference sequence). The CDR3 extends over 15 amino acids. Trimming stripped 0 bases from V and 8 bases from J, with 19 bases between. The CDR3 loop reads CSARDSGRDLWGYTF. CDR3 in DNA: TGCAGTGCTAGAGACAGCGGGAGGGACCTTTGGGGCTACACCTTC.

This clonotype has a count of ten or more. The V and J genes are TRBV2 and TRBJ1-5; no firm D call. This CDR3 region has 12 residues. CDR1 and CDR2 from the germline V gene are SNHLY and FYNNEI. Trimming removed 7 bases at V and 3 bases at J, with 7 bases between. The CDR3 DNA follows: TGTGCCAGCATGGAATTCAATCAGCCCCAGCATTTT. The encoded protein is CASMEFNQPQHF.

As to this clonotype: One base away lies a much larger clone, so this may be a sequencing read error. The chain couples TRBV20-1 to TRBJ2-1; 8 bases agree with TRBD2. CDR1 and CDR2 from the germline V gene are DFQATT and SNEGSKA (reference sequence). The CDR3 loop spans 17 amino acids. DNA of the CDR3: TGCAGTGCTAGACAAAGGGCGGGAGGAGGTTTCTACAATGAGCGGTTCTTC. Amino acid sequence: CSARQRAGGGFYNERFF.

At least ten counts were recorded for this clonotype. This chain uses TRBV10-3 with TRBJ1-6; no definite D call. Germline-derived CDR1 and CDR2 are ENHRY and SYGVKD. V was pared by 3 bases and J by 5 bases, with 14 bases between. CDR3 length: 16 residues. The CDR3 DNA is TGTGCCATCAGTGACGGAACGACTGGTGATAATTCACCCCTCCACTTT. Its protein is CAISDGTTGDNSPLHF.

The genes are TRBV7-8 and TRBJ2-6, with D maybe TRBD1 (6 bases). The CDR3 covers 18 residues. Looked up from germline, CDR1 is SGHVS and CDR2 is FQNEAQ. V gave up 3 bases and J gave up 1 base, with 16 bases separating them. This chain's CDR3 is CASSFPTGNQSGANVLTF. For the CDR3, the DNA is TGTGCCAGCAGCTTCCCAACAGGGAACCAATCTGGGGCCAACGTCCTGACTTTC.

CDR3 sequence: CASSPLRENEQFF. As DNA, the CDR3 is TGTGCCAGCTCACCTCTCCGGGAGAATGAGCAGTTCTTC. The chain employs TRBV18 and TRBJ2-1; D possibly corresponds to TRBD2 (6 bases). The CDR3 is 13 amino acids. The V end lost 3 bases, the J end lost 7 bases, and 10 bases lay between the germline ends. Germline CDR1 reads KGHSH; CDR2 reads LQKENI.

This clonotype was detected ten times or more. J is TRBJ2-3 and V is TRBV6-1; tentative D call: TRBD1 (6 bases). CDR3 size: 14 residues. CDR1 is MNHNS and CDR2 is SASEGT in the germline V gene. V was clipped by 5 bases and J by 11 bases, with 20 bases between them. The CDR3 DNA sequence: TGTGCCAGCAGTCGGGACATCGAGGGCCCTAGGCAGTATTTT. Protein product: CASSRDIEGPRQYF.

This clonotype was detected a few times. The chain carries TRBV29-1 and TRBJ2-3; D call uncertain. Trimming took 6 bases from V and 3 from J, leaving 13 bases between them. The CDR3 is made up of 13 amino acids. In germline, CDR1 is SQVTM, CDR2 ANQGSEA. CDR3 loop: CSVSGGETDTQYF. CDR3 nucleotides: TGCAGCGTATCAGGCGGAGAAACAGATACGCAGTATTTT.

This clonotype has at least ten counts. The chain combines TRBV7-3 with TRBJ2-3; a possible D gene is TRBD2 (5 bases). Deletions cut 5 bases from V and 4 bases from J, with 13 bases between. CDR3 length equals 14 residues. CDR1 SGHTA and CDR2 FQGTGA come from the germline V gene. The DNA of the CDR3 is TGTGCCAGCAGCCCCAGAGGTAGCGCAGATACGCAGTATTTT. Protein: CASSPRGSADTQYF. The full variable domain, with the rest looked up from reference TRBV7-3 and TRBJ2-3, is GAGVSQTPSNKVTEKGKYVELRCDPISGHTALYWYRQSLGQGPEFLIYFQGTGAADDSGLPNDRFFAVRPEGSVSTLKIQRTERGDSAVYLCASSPRGSADTQYFGPGTRLTVL.